This passage covers 30 T cell receptor beta chains from one sample sequenced in a study of T cell responses to AZD1222 COVID-19 vaccine. Generated by immunoSEQ multiplex PCR, the TCRdb table keeps only in-frame clones and is missing some. The top ten hold around 5.6% of the sample, which has about 120,000 clones, around nine tenths seen once. Here the sequenced sample was peripheral blood, taken on day 0 of AZD1222 vaccination. The receptors were sampled from an adult in good health.

J is TRBJ2-5 and V is TRBV5-4; D possibly corresponds to TRBD2 (5 bases). Germline values: CDR1 SGHNT, CDR2 YYREEE (reference sequence). The CDR3 length is 13 residues. Trimming stripped 0 bases from V and 5 bases from J, with 8 bases between. The chain's CDR3 is CASSLDSVETQYF. In DNA form, the CDR3 reads TGTGCCAGCAGCTTGGATAGCGTTGAGACCCAGTACTTC. Using reference TRBV5-4 and TRBJ2-5 for the parts outside the CDR3, the full variable domain is ETGVTQSPTHLIKTRGQQVTLRCSSQSGHNTVSWYQQALGQGPQFIFQYYREEENGRGNFPPRFSGLQFPNYSSELNVNALELDDSALYLCASSLDSVETQYFGPGTRLLVL.

The J gene is TRBJ1-6, the V gene TRBV28; D is undetermined. The CDR3 contains 15 residues. CDR1 MDHEN and CDR2 SYDVKM come from the germline V gene. Trimming stripped 10 bases from V and 5 bases from J, with 18 bases between. The CDR3 DNA reads TGTGCCACCCGGGCCAGTGAGGAAAATAATTCACCCCTCCACTTT. It codes for CATRASEENNSPLHF.

The rearrangement links TRBV5-1 to TRBJ1-2; unclear D gene. V gave up 2 bases and J gave up 1 base, with 6 bases separating them. CDR1 and CDR2 (germline): SGHRS, YFSETQ. This CDR3 is built from 13 residues. As DNA, the CDR3 is TGCGCCAGCAGCTTCGACATTAACTATGGCTACACCTTC. It is translated as CASSFDINYGYTF.

The gene calls are TRBV12-5 and TRBJ2-3; 7 nucleotides align to TRBD2. The CDR3 loop spans 14 amino acids. V lost 6 bases to trimming and J lost 6 bases; unmatched junction nucleotides: 9. Germline loops: CDR1 LGHNT, CDR2 FRNRAP. CDR3 sequence (DNA): TGTGCTAGTGGACTAGCGCTAGAGGCGGATACGCAGTATTTT. This translates into CASGLALEADTQYF.

The chain carries TRBV18 and TRBJ2-1, with D possibly matching TRBD1 (5 bases). The germline V gene encodes CDR1 KGHSH and CDR2 LQKENI. CDR3 length: 14 residues. V shed 6 bases and J shed 5 bases, with 14 bases lying between them. DNA for the CDR3: TGTGCCAGCTCCTTTGGGGCAGAAAACAATGAGCAGTTCTTC. Its protein is CASSFGAENNEQFF.

The J gene is TRBJ1-1, the V gene TRBV6-5; no clear D. The germline gives CDR1 MNHEY, CDR2 SVGAGI. Trimming shortened V by 2 bases and J by 3 bases, and 7 bases separated the two germline ends. This CDR3 region has 13 residues. CDR3 sequence reads: CASSYVGYTEAFF. The CDR3 DNA follows: TGTGCCAGCAGTTACGTAGGGTACACTGAAGCTTTCTTT.

This chain connects TRBV6-9 to TRBJ1-5; D may be TRBD1 (5 bases). Germline V gene lookup returns CDR1 MNHGY and CDR2 SVAAGI. V lost 4 bases and J lost 7, with 14 bases in between. The CDR3 consists of 14 residues. The CDR3 nucleotides read TGTGCCAGCAGTTGCTGGCAGGGAGACCAGCCCCAGCATTTT. Translating it yields CASSCWQGDQPQHF.

The J gene is TRBJ2-3, the V gene TRBV3-1 (or the pseudogene TRBV3-2), with 10 nucleotides matching TRBD1. V trimming: 4 bases; J trimming: 5 bases; junction bases outside the gene matches: 3. The CDR3 has 14 amino acids. Germline loops: CDR1 LGHDT, CDR2 YNNKEL (reference sequence). CDR3 nucleotide sequence: TGTGCCAGCAGCCGACAGGGGGCTGGAGATACGCAGTATTTT. Residues: CASSRQGAGDTQYF.

The J gene is TRBJ1-5, the V gene TRBV2; tentatively, D is TRBD1 (5 bases). V lost 2 bases, J lost 4 bases, and 9 bases lay in between. The CDR3 loop spans 14 amino acids. Per the germline V gene, CDR1 is SNHLY and CDR2 is FYNNEI. The CDR3, as DNA: TGTGCCAGCAGTGAAAGGGGCGGGAATCAGCCCCAGCATTTT. Its protein is CASSERGGNQPQHF.

A few counts support this clone. J is TRBJ2-5 and V is TRBV5-1, with a possible D match to TRBD1 (6 bases). Per germline, CDR1 SGHRS and CDR2 YFSETQ. V lost 0 bases to trimming and J lost 2 bases, with 17 bases between them. This CDR3 region has 17 residues. The CDR3: CASSLALRGSSQETQYF. Written as DNA, the CDR3 is TGCGCCAGCAGCTTGGCCCTTAGGGGGAGTTCACAAGAGACCCAGTACTTC.

This rearrangement joins TRBV5-6 to TRBJ2-7; D perhaps matches TRBD2 (7 bases). The CDR3 sequence is 17 residues long. Germline V lookup: CDR1 SGHDT, CDR2 YYEEEE. The V end lost 3 bases, the J end lost 0 bases, and 19 bases lay between the germline ends. CDR3: CASSSPRGGNPSYEQYF. The CDR3 bases are TGTGCCAGCAGCTCGCCTAGGGGGGGAAATCCCTCCTACGAGCAGTACTTC.

About this clone: Other DNA sequences of this sample code for an identical CDR3. V is TRBV12-3 or TRBV12-4 and J is TRBJ1-1; D gene unclear. Trimming pared 2 bases from V and 0 bases from J, leaving 1 base between. The CDR3 runs to 12 residues. CDR3 bases: TGTGCCAGCAGTTTACTGAACACTGAAGCTTTCTTT. Protein product: CASSLLNTEAFF.

This chain joins TRBV2 and TRBJ2-7; weak D call: TRBD2 (6 bases). Germline V gene sequence: CDR1 SNHLY, CDR2 FYNNEI. The ends were cut back, 1 base at V and 3 bases at J, with 7 bases in the middle. CDR3 size: 13 residues. CDR3 protein: CASSEEGGYEQYF. The CDR3 DNA follows: TGTGCCAGCAGTGAAGAGGGAGGCTACGAGCAGTACTTC.

The chain employs TRBV6-5 and TRBJ1-1, with 8 bases fitting TRBD1. The germline CDR1 and CDR2 sequences are MNHEY and SVGAGI. The CDR3 loop spans 15 amino acids. J was trimmed by 10 bases and V by 6 bases; bases with no gene match: 16. The CDR3 DNA reads as TGTGCCAGCAGGACCCTGGGACAGGTACCCTCTCGAGCTTTCTTT. Translated: CASRTLGQVPSRAFF.

This chain connects TRBV20-1 to TRBJ2-1; 8 bases match TRBD2. J lost 0 bases, V lost 3 bases, and 4 bases had no gene match. This CDR3 region has 15 residues. Germline CDR1 and CDR2: DFQATT and SNEGSKA (reference sequence). This chain's CDR3 is CSASTGGSSYNEQFF. The CDR3 DNA sequence: TGCAGTGCTAGTACGGGAGGGAGCTCCTACAATGAGCAGTTCTTC.

The chain recombines TRBV4-2 with TRBJ1-1; tentatively, D is TRBD1 (6 bases). The germline V gene encodes CDR1 LGHNA and CDR2 YNFKEQ. This CDR3 has 13 residues. Trimming took off 6 bases at V and 1 base at J, with 9 bases between the two ends. CDR3 nucleotides: TGTGCCAGCAGGCAACAGGGGAACACTGAAGCTTTCTTT. Amino acids: CASRQQGNTEAFF.

V is TRBV11-2 and J is TRBJ2-5; D not certain. The germline CDR1 and CDR2 sequences are SGHAT and FQNNGV. This CDR3 comprises 11 residues. V was pared by 6 bases and J by 2 bases, with 4 bases between. The CDR3 spells CASSLQETQYF. CDR3 bases: TGTGCCAGCAGTCTTCAAGAGACCCAGTACTTC.

The chain joins TRBV24-1 to TRBJ2-5; unclear D gene. The CDR3 consists of 13 residues. CDR1 and CDR2 from the germline V gene are KGHDR and SFDVKD. Deletions cut 4 bases from V and 0 bases from J, with 5 bases between. CDR3 loop: CATSDPYQETQYF. DNA for the CDR3: TGTGCCACCAGTGACCCGTACCAAGAGACCCAGTACTTC.

This rearrangement joins TRBV7-2 to TRBJ2-7; perhaps TRBD2 as D (5 bases). The CDR3 totals 14 residues. Trimming left V 3 bases short and J 1 base short, with 10 bases between. The germline V gene has CDR1 SGHTA and CDR2 FQGNSA. CDR3 amino acids: CASSFRTGSYEQYF. The CDR3 DNA is TGTGCCAGCAGCTTCAGGACTGGATCCTACGAGCAGTACTTC.

This chain joins TRBV30 and TRBJ2-3; D possibly corresponds to TRBD2 (7 bases). Germline values: CDR1 GTSNPN, CDR2 SVGIG (reference sequence). The V end was cut by 8 bases, the J end by 2 bases, with 17 bases between. The CDR3 length is 14 residues. The DNA for the CDR3 is TGTGCCGGGCACCTAGGGGGGGACACAGATACGCAGTATTTT. Encoded protein: CAGHLGGDTDTQYF.

The rearrangement links TRBV12-5 to TRBJ1-1; the match to TRBD1 covers 9 bases. The junction had 10 bases not matched to a gene; V was cut back by 5 bases and J by 0 bases. In germline, CDR1 is LGHNT, CDR2 FRNRAP. This CDR3 comprises 17 residues. CDR3 coding DNA: TGTGCTAGTGGTCCCGCGGGACAGGGTTCTATGAACACTGAAGCTTTCTTT. This codes for CASGPAGQGSMNTEAFF.

This clone showed up just once. The chain combines TRBV11-2 with TRBJ2-1; no clear D gene. The V and J ends lost 1 base and 7 bases respectively, with 11 bases between them. CDR1 SGHAT and CDR2 FQNNGV come from the germline V gene. The CDR3 consists of 14 residues. CDR3 bases: TGTGCCAGCAGCTTAGGCACAGAACCTAATGAGCAGTTCTTC. It yields the protein CASSLGTEPNEQFF.

The V gene is TRBV7-2, the J gene TRBJ2-7; 9 nucleotides agree with TRBD2. The CDR3 sequence is 15 residues long. The ends lost 2 bases at V and 2 bases at J; junction bases unmatched: 4. The V gene's germline CDR1 is SGHTA and CDR2 FQGNSA. The CDR3: CASSLRLAGPYEQYF. CDR3 nucleotide sequence: TGTGCCAGCAGCTTAAGGCTAGCGGGACCCTACGAGCAGTACTTC. Full variable domain (remainder filled in from reference TRBV7-2 and TRBJ2-7): GAGVSQSPSNKVTEKGKDVELRCDPISGHTALYWYRQSLGQGLEFLIYFQGNSAPDKSGLPSDRFSAERTGGSVSTLTIQRTQQEDSAVYLCASSLRLAGPYEQYFGPGTRLTVT.

As DNA, the CDR3 is TGTGCCATCAGTGGACACTCGGGACTAGCCGACAATGAGCAGTTCTTC. Its protein is CAISGHSGLADNEQFF. The chain employs TRBV10-3 and TRBJ2-1; TRBD2 agrees at 9 bases. With V trimmed by 4 bases and J by 5 bases, 9 bases remained unmatched. CDR3 size: 16 residues. From germline, CDR1 is ENHRY and CDR2 SYGVKD.

The chain carries TRBV9 and TRBJ1-2, with 8 bases lining up with TRBD1. The germline V gene encodes CDR1 SGDLS and CDR2 YYNGEE. CDR3 length: 16 residues. Trimming took 3 bases from V and 5 from J; bases not matched to a gene: 12. Here the CDR3 DNA reads TGTGCCAGCAGCGCGTCCTCGACAGGGGTCTCTTATGGCTACACCTTC. This encodes CASSASSTGVSYGYTF.

The chain uses TRBV6-5 and TRBJ2-7; D may be TRBD2 (5 bases). CDR1 and CDR2 from the germline V gene are MNHEY and SVGAGI. The CDR3 length is 13 residues. The ends were cut back, 10 bases at V and 0 bases at J, with 13 bases in the middle. The CDR3 DNA reads as TGTGCCACCTCCGCGGGCAGCTCCTACGAGCAGTACTTC. This translates into CATSAGSSYEQYF.

V gene TRBV5-1 combines with J gene TRBJ2-1, with 9 bases aligning to TRBD2. The ends lost 4 bases at V and 8 bases at J; junction bases unmatched: 7. Germline lookup yields CDR1 SGHRS and CDR2 YFSETQ. The CDR3 length is 14 residues. CDR3 region: CASSAGLASDEQFF. CDR3 DNA sequence: TGCGCCAGCAGCGCGGGACTAGCCTCCGATGAGCAGTTCTTC.

The chain recombines TRBV5-5 with TRBJ2-3; D could derive from TRBD1 or TRBD2 (6 bases each). With 4 bases removed from V and 4 bases from J, the gap between germline ends came to 19 bases. The CDR3 is 16 residues long. Germline V gene data show CDR1 as SGHKS and CDR2 as YYEKEE (reference sequence). The CDR3 protein is CASSPQWGAGADTQYF. The CDR3 bases are TGTGCCAGCAGCCCCCAATGGGGGGCCGGGGCAGATACGCAGTATTTT.

This clone was counted between two and nine times. J is TRBJ1-2 and V is TRBV30, with D perhaps TRBD1 (5 bases). The V gene's germline CDR1 is GTSNPN and CDR2 SVGIG (reference sequence). The CDR3 consists of 13 residues. Deletions cut 3 bases from V and 8 bases from J, with 16 bases between. CDR3 sequence (DNA): TGTGCCTGGAGCGCCCGGACGGAGGGGGGCTACACCTTC. Amino acids: CAWSARTEGGYTF. Full variable domain (remainder filled in from reference TRBV30 and TRBJ1-2): SQTIHQWPATLVQPVGSPLSLECTVEGTSNPNLYWYRQAAGRGLQLLFYSVGIGQISSEVPQNLSASRPQDRQFILSSKKLLLSDSGFYLCAWSARTEGGYTFGSGTRLTVV.

The chain recombines TRBV11-2 with TRBJ2-1, with 9 bases that match TRBD2. The J segment lost 4 bases and the V segment lost 2 bases, leaving 3 bases of the junction unmatched. The CDR3 extends over 15 amino acids. Germline CDR1 SGHAT, CDR2 FQNNGV. The CDR3 DNA sequence: TGTGCCAGCAGCTTAACCACTAGCGGGTACAATGAGCAGTTCTTC. It yields the protein CASSLTTSGYNEQFF.